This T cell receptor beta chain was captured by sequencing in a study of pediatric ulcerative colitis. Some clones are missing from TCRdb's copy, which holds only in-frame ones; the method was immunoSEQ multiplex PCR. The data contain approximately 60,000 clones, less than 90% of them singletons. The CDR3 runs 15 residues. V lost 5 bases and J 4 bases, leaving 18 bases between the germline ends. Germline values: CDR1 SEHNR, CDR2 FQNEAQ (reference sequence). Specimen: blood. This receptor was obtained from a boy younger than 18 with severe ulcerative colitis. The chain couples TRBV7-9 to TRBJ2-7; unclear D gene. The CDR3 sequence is CASSHQDRPPYEQYF. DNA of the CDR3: TGTGCCAGCAGCCATCAAGACCGTCCCCCGTACGAGCAGTACTTC.